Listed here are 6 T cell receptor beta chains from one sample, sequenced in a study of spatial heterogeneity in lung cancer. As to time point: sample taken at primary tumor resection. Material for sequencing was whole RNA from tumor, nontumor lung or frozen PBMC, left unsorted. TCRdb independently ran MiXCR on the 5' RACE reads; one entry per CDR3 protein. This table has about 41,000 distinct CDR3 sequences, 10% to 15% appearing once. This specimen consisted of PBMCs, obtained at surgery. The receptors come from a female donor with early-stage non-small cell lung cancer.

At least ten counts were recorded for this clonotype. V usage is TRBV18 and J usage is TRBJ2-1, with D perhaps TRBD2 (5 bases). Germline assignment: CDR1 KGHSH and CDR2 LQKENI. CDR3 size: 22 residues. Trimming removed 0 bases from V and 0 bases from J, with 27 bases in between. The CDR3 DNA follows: TGTGCCAGCTCACCACCGATTGGTTTTTCTAGCATTCCCTTGAGCTCCTACAATGAGCAGTTCTTC. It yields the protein CASSPPIGFSSIPLSSYNEQFF.

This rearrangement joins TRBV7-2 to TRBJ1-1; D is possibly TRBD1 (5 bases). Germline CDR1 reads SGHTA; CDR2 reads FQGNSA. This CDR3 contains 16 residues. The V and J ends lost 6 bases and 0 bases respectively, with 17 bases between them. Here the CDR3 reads CASRLSGGLLNTEAFF. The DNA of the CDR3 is TGTGCCAGCAGATTAAGCGGGGGTCTGCTGAACACTGAAGCTTTCTTT.

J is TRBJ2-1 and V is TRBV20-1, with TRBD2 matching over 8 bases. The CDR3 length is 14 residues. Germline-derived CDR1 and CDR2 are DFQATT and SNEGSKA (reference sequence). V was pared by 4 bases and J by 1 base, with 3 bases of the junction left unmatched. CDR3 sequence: CSAKAGESYNEQFF. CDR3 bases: TGCAGTGCTAAAGCGGGGGAGTCCTACAATGAGCAGTTCTTC.

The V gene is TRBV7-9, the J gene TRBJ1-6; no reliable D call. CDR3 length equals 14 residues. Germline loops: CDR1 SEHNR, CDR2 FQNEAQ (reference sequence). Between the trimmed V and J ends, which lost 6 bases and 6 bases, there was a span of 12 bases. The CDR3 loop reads CASSRDTANSPLHF. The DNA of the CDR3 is TGTGCCAGCAGTCGTGACACGGCTAATTCACCCCTCCACTTT.

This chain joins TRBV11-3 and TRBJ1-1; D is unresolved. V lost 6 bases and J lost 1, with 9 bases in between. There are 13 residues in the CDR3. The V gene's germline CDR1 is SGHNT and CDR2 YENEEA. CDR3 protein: CASSYQENTEAFF. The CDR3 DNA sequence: TGTGCCAGCAGTTACCAGGAGAACACTGAAGCTTTCTTT. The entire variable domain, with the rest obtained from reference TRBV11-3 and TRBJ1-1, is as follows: EAGVVQSPRYKIIEKKQPVAFWCNPISGHNTLYWYLQNLGQGPELLIRYENEEAVDDSQLPKDRFSAERLKGVDSTLKIQPAELGDSAVYLCASSYQENTEAFFGQGTRLTVV.

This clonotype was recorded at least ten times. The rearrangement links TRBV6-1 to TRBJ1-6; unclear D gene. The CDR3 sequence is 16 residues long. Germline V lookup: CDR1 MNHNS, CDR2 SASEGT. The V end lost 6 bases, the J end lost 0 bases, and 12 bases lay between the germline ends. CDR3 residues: CASSADEGSYNSPLHF. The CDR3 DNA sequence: TGTGCCAGCAGCGCTGACGAGGGCTCCTATAATTCACCCCTCCACTTT.